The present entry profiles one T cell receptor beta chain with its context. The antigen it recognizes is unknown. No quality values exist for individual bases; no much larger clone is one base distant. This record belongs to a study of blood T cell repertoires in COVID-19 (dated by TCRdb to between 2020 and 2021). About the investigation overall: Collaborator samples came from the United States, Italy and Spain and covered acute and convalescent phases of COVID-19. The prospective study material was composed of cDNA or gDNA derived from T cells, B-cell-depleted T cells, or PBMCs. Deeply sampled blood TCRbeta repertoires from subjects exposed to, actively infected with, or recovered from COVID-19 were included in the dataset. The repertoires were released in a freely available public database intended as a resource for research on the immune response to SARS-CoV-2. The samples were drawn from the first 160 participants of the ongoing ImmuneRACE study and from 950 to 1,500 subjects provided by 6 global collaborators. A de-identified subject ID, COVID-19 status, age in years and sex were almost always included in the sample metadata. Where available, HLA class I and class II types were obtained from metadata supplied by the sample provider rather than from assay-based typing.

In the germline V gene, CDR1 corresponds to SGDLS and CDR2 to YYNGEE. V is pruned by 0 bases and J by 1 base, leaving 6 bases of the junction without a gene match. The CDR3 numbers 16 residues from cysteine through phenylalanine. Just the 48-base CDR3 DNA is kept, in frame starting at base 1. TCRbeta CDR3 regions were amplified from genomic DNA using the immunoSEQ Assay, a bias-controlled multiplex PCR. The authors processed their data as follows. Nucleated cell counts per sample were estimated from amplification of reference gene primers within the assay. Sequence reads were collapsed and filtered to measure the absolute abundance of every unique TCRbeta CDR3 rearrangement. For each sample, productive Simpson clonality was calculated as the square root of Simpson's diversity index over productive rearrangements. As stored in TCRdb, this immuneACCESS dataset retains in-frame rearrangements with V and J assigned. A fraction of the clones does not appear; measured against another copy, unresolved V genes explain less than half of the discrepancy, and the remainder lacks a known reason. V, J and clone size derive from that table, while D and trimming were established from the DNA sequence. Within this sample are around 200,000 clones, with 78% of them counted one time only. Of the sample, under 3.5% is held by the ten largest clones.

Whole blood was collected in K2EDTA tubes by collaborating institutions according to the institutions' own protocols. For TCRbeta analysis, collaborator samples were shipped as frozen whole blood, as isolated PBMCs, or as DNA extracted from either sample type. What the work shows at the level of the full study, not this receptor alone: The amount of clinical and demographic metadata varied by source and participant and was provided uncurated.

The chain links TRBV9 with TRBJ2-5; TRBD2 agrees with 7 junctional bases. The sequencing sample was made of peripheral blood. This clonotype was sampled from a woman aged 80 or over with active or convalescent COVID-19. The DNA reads TGTGCCAGCAGCGTAGTTGCAGCGGGGATCCAAGAGACCCAGTACTTC. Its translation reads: CASSVVAAGIQETQYF.